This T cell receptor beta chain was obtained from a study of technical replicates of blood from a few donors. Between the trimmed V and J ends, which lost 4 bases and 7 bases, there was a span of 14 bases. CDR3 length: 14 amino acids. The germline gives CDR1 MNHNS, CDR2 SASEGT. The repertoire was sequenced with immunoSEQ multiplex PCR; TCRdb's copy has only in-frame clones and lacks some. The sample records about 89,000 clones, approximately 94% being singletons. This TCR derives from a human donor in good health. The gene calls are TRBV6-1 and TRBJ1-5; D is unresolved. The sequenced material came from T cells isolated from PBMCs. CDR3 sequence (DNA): TGTGCCAGCAGTGTTTCCCAGGATTCGCAGCCCCAGCATTTT. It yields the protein CASSVSQDSQPQHF.